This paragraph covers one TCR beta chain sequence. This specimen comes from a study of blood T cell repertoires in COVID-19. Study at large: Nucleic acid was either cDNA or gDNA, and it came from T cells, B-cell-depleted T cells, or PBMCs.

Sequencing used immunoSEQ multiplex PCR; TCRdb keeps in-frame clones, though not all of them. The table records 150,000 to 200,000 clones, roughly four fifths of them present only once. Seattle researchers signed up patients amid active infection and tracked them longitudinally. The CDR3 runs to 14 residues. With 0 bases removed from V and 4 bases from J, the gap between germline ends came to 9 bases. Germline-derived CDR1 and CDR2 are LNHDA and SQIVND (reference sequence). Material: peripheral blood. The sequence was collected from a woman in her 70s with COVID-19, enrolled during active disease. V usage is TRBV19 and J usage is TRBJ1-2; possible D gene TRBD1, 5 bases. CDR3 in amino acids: CASSIDRVGYGYTF. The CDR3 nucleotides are TGTGCCAGTAGTATAGACAGGGTCGGCTATGGCTACACCTTC.